This T cell receptor (beta chain) was sequenced in a study of blood T cell repertoires in COVID-19. On the study more broadly: T cells, B-cell-depleted T cells, or PBMCs supplied cDNA or gDNA.

V gave up 1 base and J gave up 6 bases, with 15 bases separating them. CDR3 length: 16 amino acids. Germline V gene sequence: CDR1 KGHSH, CDR2 LQKENI. Original analysis: From reference gene primer amplification, estimates of nucleated cell counts were derived. Clones were sequenced by immunoSEQ multiplex PCR, and TCRdb holds only the in-frame ones, with some missing. That table is the source of V, J and clone size, and D and trimming were worked out from the DNA. The data hold about 400,000 clones, with 87% observed a single time. Sequenced input: PBMCs or T cells enriched from blood (not recorded which). The rearrangement links TRBV18 to TRBJ2-2; D unresolved. This clonotype originated in a woman aged 50 to 60 who had recovered from COVID-19. CDR3 sequence (DNA): TGTGCCAGCTCACCACGATTTCTTCAGGTTCCCGGGGAGCTGTTTTTT. This translates into CASSPRFLQVPGELFF.